Following are 7 T cell receptor beta chains from one sample sequenced in a study of graft-versus-host responses after intestinal transplantation. Sequencing was performed with immunoSEQ multiplex PCR; in TCRdb, only in-frame clones are kept and a portion is missing. The top ten hold approximately 8% of the sample, which has 3,500 to 5,000 clones, 25% to 30% seen once. This specimen consisted of alloreactive CD4+ T cells from a mixed lymphocyte reaction culture, obtained before transplantation. Subset given: CFSE-low proliferating T cells sorted from roughly six-day pre-transplant mixed lymphocyte reaction (GvH or HvG direction). The receptors derive from a human patient who was an organ donor for intestinal transplantation.

DNA for the CDR3: TGTGCCAGCAGTCAGGGGACGCGCGGCTATGGCTACACCTTC. Translating it yields CASSQGTRGYGYTF. This chain connects TRBV5-3 to TRBJ1-2, with TRBD1 as a possible D gene (6 bases). TRBV5-3 is classed as an ORF, of uncertain function. CDR3 length: 14 amino acids. The V gene lost 8 bases and the J gene lost 4 bases, with 18 bases spanning the gap.

The chain recombines TRBV7-2 with TRBJ2-3, with 13 nucleotides matching TRBD2. Germline values: CDR1 SGHTA, CDR2 FQGNSA. There are 17 residues in the CDR3. Trimming at V came to 5 bases and at J to 4 bases, leaving 9 bases not matched to a gene. The CDR3 DNA reads TGTGCCAGCAGCATGCTTAGGACTAGCGGGGGTTCAGATACGCAGTATTTT. Translation gives CASSMLRTSGGSDTQYF. The full variable domain, with the rest looked up from reference TRBV7-2 and TRBJ2-3, is GAGVSQSPSNKVTEKGKDVELRCDPISGHTALYWYRQSLGQGLEFLIYFQGNSAPDKSGLPSDRFSAERTGGSVSTLTIQRTQQEDSAVYLCASSMLRTSGGSDTQYFGPGTRLTVL.

In DNA form, the CDR3 reads TGCGCCAGCAGTCAATCCCGGGGGGGCACAGATACGCAGTATTTT. Protein product: CASSQSRGGTDTQYF. The chain links TRBV23-1 to TRBJ2-3; 7 bases are a match to TRBD2. TRBV23-1 is an ORF, and what it does is uncertain. The CDR3 is 15 residues long. Trimming at V came to 0 bases and at J to 1 base, leaving 1 base not matched to a gene.

This clone was recorded once. The J gene is TRBJ2-3, the V gene TRBV12-5; 12 bases map to TRBD2. The CDR3 loop spans 16 amino acids. CDR1 and CDR2 (germline): LGHNT, FRNRAP. V gave up 1 base and J gave up 3 bases; unmatched junction bases: 2. In nucleotides, the CDR3 is TGTGCTAGTGGTTTGGCGACTAGCGGGGGAACAGATACGCAGTATTTT. It codes for CASGLATSGGTDTQYF.

The sample holds a few counts of this clone. V usage is TRBV11-3 and J usage is TRBJ1-2; 8 nucleotides line up with TRBD1. The CDR3 loop spans 12 amino acids. The V gene end was trimmed by 4 bases and the J gene end by 7 bases; junction bases not matched to a gene: 2. CDR1 and CDR2 (germline): SGHNT, YENEEA. Written as DNA, the CDR3 is TGTGCCAGCAGCTCGGACAGGGTTGGCTACACCTTC. It specifies CASSSDRVGYTF.

V is TRBV7-9 and J is TRBJ1-1; TRBD1 agrees at 9 bases. The CDR3 totals 15 residues. Germline V lookup: CDR1 SEHNR, CDR2 FQNEAQ (reference sequence). J lost 1 base, V lost 5 bases, and 5 bases had no gene match. The CDR3 region has the DNA TGTGCCAGCAGCCCGGGGGACAGGGAGAACACTGAAGCTTTCTTT. This codes for CASSPGDRENTEAFF. Supplemented by reference TRBV7-9 and TRBJ1-1, the full variable domain reads DTGVSQNPRHKITKRGQNVTFRCDPISEHNRLYWYRQTLGQGPEFLTYFQNEAQLEKSRLLSDRFSAERPKGSFSTLEIQRTEQGDSAMYLCASSPGDRENTEAFFGQGTRLTVV.

This clone is medium-sized (0.01 to 0.1%) within its sample. CDR3 amino acids: CASSPLGEGTYGYTF. CDR3 nucleotide sequence: TGTGCCAGCTCACCCCTGGGGGAGGGGACCTATGGCTACACCTTC. The rearrangement joins TRBV18 to TRBJ1-2; TRBD1 might be the D (5 bases). The length of the CDR3 is 15 residues. Germline V gene sequence: CDR1 KGHSH, CDR2 LQKENI. The V gene lost 3 bases and the J gene lost 4 bases, with 15 bases spanning the gap.